This TCR beta chain was identified during a study of blood T cell repertoires in COVID-19. Recruits, aged roughly 18 to 100 years, lived in 20 to 30 US areas. The protocol was immunoSEQ multiplex PCR, while the TCRdb copy is restricted to in-frame clones and leaves out a portion. Of over 250,000 clones listed, roughly nine tenths are singletons. Input material: PBMCs or T cells enriched from blood (not recorded which). The receptor's source is a man aged 60 to 69 who had recovered from COVID-19.

CDR3 in amino acids: CASSPPGQFAFF. For the CDR3, the DNA is TGTGCCAGCTCACCACCGGGACAGTTCGCTTTCTTT. This chain links TRBV18 with TRBJ1-1, with 7 bases identical to TRBD1. The V gene's germline CDR1 is KGHSH and CDR2 LQKENI. The CDR3 is made up of 12 amino acids. The trim removed 0 bases at V and 11 bases at J, leaving 3 bases unmatched.